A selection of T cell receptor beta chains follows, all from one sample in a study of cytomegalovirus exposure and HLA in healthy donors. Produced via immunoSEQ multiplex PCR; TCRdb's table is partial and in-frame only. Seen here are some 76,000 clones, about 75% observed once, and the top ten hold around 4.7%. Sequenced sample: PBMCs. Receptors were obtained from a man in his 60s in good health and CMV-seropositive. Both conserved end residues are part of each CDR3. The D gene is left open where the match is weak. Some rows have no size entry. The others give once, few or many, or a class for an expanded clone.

CDR3aa: CATSRSSRDTQYF
CDR3nt: TGTGCCACCAGCAGATCAAGCCGCGATACGCAGTATTTT
abundance: .
d_gene: .
v_gene: TRBV15
j_gene: TRBJ2-3

CDR3aa: CASMIQGATDEQYF
CDR3nt: TGCGCCAGCATGATCCAGGGGGCCACAGACGAGCAGTACTTC
abundance: few
d_gene: TRBD1
v_gene: TRBV5-1
j_gene: TRBJ2-7

CDR3aa: CASSYGDRVTTEAFF
CDR3nt: TGTGCCAGCAGTTATGGGGACAGGGTTACTACTGAAGCTTTCTTT
abundance: .
d_gene: TRBD1
v_gene: TRBV6-5
j_gene: TRBJ1-1

CDR3aa: CASSSDRGMRETQYF
CDR3nt: TGTGCCAGCAGCTCGGACAGGGGGATGCGGGAGACCCAGTACTTC
abundance: .
d_gene: TRBD1
v_gene: TRBV5-4
j_gene: TRBJ2-5

CDR3aa: CASSRGSDTEAFF
CDR3nt: TGTGCCAGCAGCAGGGGTTCGGACACTGAAGCTTTCTTT
abundance: .
d_gene: .
v_gene: TRBV6-5
j_gene: TRBJ1-1

CDR3aa: CASSLQGRDEQFF
CDR3nt: TGTGCCAGCAGTTTACAGGGGAGGGATGAGCAGTTCTTC
abundance: .
d_gene: .
v_gene: TRBV27
j_gene: TRBJ2-1

CDR3aa: CASSREAFYEQYF
CDR3nt: TGTGCCAGCAGCCGGGAGGCCTTCTACGAGCAGTACTTC
abundance: few
d_gene: TRBD2
v_gene: TRBV5-5
j_gene: TRBJ2-7

CDR3aa: CASSLGQKNQPQHF
CDR3nt: TGTGCCAGCAGCTTGGGACAGAAGAATCAGCCCCAGCATTTT
abundance: .
d_gene: TRBD1
v_gene: TRBV13
j_gene: TRBJ1-5

CDR3aa: CATEESYNQPQHF
CDR3nt: TGTGCCACCGAAGAGAGTTACAATCAGCCCCAGCATTTT
abundance: .
d_gene: .
v_gene: TRBV28
j_gene: TRBJ1-5

CDR3aa: CASSLRGQGASGANVLTF
CDR3nt: TGTGCCAGCAGTTTGAGGGGACAGGGGGCCTCTGGGGCCAACGTCCTGACTTTC
abundance: .
d_gene: TRBD1
v_gene: TRBV27
j_gene: TRBJ2-6

CDR3aa: CASSLRQGASNQPQHF
CDR3nt: TGTGCCAGCAGTTTGCGACAGGGGGCTAGCAATCAGCCCCAGCATTTT
abundance: few
d_gene: TRBD1
v_gene: TRBV28
j_gene: TRBJ1-5

CDR3aa: CASSLGHPSVNTF
CDR3nt: TGTGCCAGCAGTCTAGGACACCCCTCAGTGAACACCTTC
abundance: .
d_gene: .
v_gene: TRBV6-1
j_gene: TRBJ1-2

CDR3aa: CASSLRLGRTTEETQYF
CDR3nt: TGTGCCAGCAGCTTAAGGTTGGGTAGAACTACCGAAGAGACCCAGTACTTC
abundance: .
d_gene: .
v_gene: TRBV7-8
j_gene: TRBJ2-5

CDR3aa: CSATGTGNEKLFF
CDR3nt: TGCAGCGCCACCGGGACAGGGAATGAAAAACTGTTTTTT
abundance: .
d_gene: TRBD1
v_gene: TRBV29-1
j_gene: TRBJ1-4

CDR3aa: CASSLSGGSGGEQFF
CDR3nt: TGTGCCAGCTCACTCAGCGGGGGGTCCGGGGGGGAGCAGTTCTTC
abundance: .
d_gene: TRBD2
v_gene: TRBV6-6
j_gene: TRBJ2-1

CDR3aa: CASSHMQGSVGTQYF
CDR3nt: TGCGCCAGCAGCCACATGCAGGGTTCGGTTGGGACCCAGTACTTC
abundance: once
d_gene: .
v_gene: TRBV4-1
j_gene: TRBJ2-5

CDR3aa: CSVAGQGGSNQPQHF
CDR3nt: TGCAGCGTTGCTGGACAGGGAGGGAGCAATCAGCCCCAGCATTTT
abundance: .
d_gene: TRBD1
v_gene: TRBV29-1
j_gene: TRBJ1-5

CDR3aa: CASSLGDRNTIYF
CDR3nt: TGCGCCAGCAGCTTGGGGGACAGAAACACCATATATTTT
abundance: few
d_gene: .
v_gene: TRBV5-1
j_gene: TRBJ1-3

CDR3aa: CASSLETGANEQYF
CDR3nt: TGTGCCAGCAGCTTAGAGACAGGGGCTAACGAGCAGTACTTC
abundance: .
d_gene: TRBD1
v_gene: TRBV7-9
j_gene: TRBJ2-7

CDR3aa: CASRTVNEQYF
CDR3nt: TGTGCCAGCAGGACTGTTAATGAGCAGTACTTC
abundance: few
d_gene: .
v_gene: TRBV6-1
j_gene: TRBJ2-7

CDR3aa: CASGDLAGGETQYF
CDR3nt: TGTGCCAGCGGAGATTTAGCGGGAGGGGAGACCCAGTACTTC
abundance: .
d_gene: TRBD2
v_gene: TRBV9
j_gene: TRBJ2-5

CDR3aa: CSAETVSYNEQFF
CDR3nt: TGCAGCGCGGAGACAGTGTCCTACAATGAGCAGTTCTTC
abundance: .
d_gene: .
v_gene: TRBV29-1
j_gene: TRBJ2-1

CDR3aa: CASSLGQAQSGANVLTF
CDR3nt: TGCGCCAGCAGCTTGGGGCAGGCCCAATCTGGGGCCAACGTCCTGACTTTC
abundance: .
d_gene: .
v_gene: TRBV5-1
j_gene: TRBJ2-6

CDR3aa: CASSLTNMLLFF
CDR3nt: TGTGCCAGCAGCTTGACAAACATGTTACTGTTTTTT
abundance: few
d_gene: .
v_gene: TRBV11-2
j_gene: TRBJ1-4

CDR3aa: CASSVETGGTDTQYF
CDR3nt: TGTGCCAGCAGCGTAGAAACAGGGGGCACAGATACGCAGTATTTT
abundance: .
d_gene: TRBD1
v_gene: TRBV9
j_gene: TRBJ2-3

CDR3aa: CASSLELRRTETGELFF
CDR3nt: TGTGCCAGCAGCTTAGAGCTCCGGCGGACTGAGACCGGGGAGCTGTTTTTT
abundance: .
d_gene: .
v_gene: TRBV7-8
j_gene: TRBJ2-2

CDR3aa: CASSLAGGVTDTQYF
CDR3nt: TGTGCCAGCAGCTTAGCGGGGGGGGTCACAGATACGCAGTATTTT
abundance: .
d_gene: TRBD2
v_gene: TRBV11-2
j_gene: TRBJ2-3

CDR3aa: CASSPERGVHAFF
CDR3nt: TGTGCCAGCAGCCCGGAGCGGGGCGTACACGCTTTCTTT
abundance: .
d_gene: .
v_gene: TRBV5-5
j_gene: TRBJ1-1

CDR3aa: CASSSFQETQYF
CDR3nt: TGTGCCAGCAGTTCCTTCCAAGAGACCCAGTACTTC
abundance: .
d_gene: .
v_gene: TRBV6-6
j_gene: TRBJ2-5

CDR3aa: CASSPWEAGGNEQFF
CDR3nt: TGTGCCAGCAGTCCTTGGGAAGCGGGGGGTAATGAGCAGTTCTTC
abundance: .
d_gene: TRBD2
v_gene: TRBV27
j_gene: TRBJ2-1

CDR3aa: CASREQGESGKNNQPQHF
CDR3nt: TGTGCCAGCAGAGAACAGGGGGAAAGTGGGAAGAACAATCAGCCCCAGCATTTT
abundance: .
d_gene: TRBD1
v_gene: TRBV27
j_gene: TRBJ1-5